This T cell receptor (beta chain) was retrieved from a study of blood T cell repertoires in COVID-19. Data came from immunoSEQ multiplex PCR; TCRdb stores just in-frame clones and leaves some out. The data hold around 280,000 clones, with about 90% observed a single time. Trimming stripped 11 bases from V and 0 bases from J, with 20 bases between. The CDR3 extends over 15 amino acids. Germline CDR1 and CDR2: MGHDK and SYGVNS. Specimen: peripheral blood. This TCR derives from a woman in her 30s who had recovered from COVID-19. V is TRBV25-1 and J is TRBJ2-7, with D possibly being TRBD2 (6 bases). CDR3 amino acids: CAAFRVAGISYEQYF. CDR3 nucleotides: TGTGCCGCTTTCCGGGTCGCGGGGATCTCCTACGAGCAGTACTTC.